These T cell receptor beta chains were read from a single sample in a study of T cell responses to AZD1222 COVID-19 vaccine. TCRdb keeps only in-frame clones here, not all; method: immunoSEQ multiplex PCR. The data hold roughly 140,000 clones, with roughly nine tenths observed a single time. The sample was peripheral blood, taken after recovery from COVID-19. Receptor source: an adult who had recovered from COVID-19. CDR3s include the opening cysteine and the closing phenylalanine or tryptophan. Each record gives: V gene, J gene, CDR3 protein.

>TRBV7-2|TRBJ2-5
CASSKPGPQETQYF
>TRBV5-4|TRBJ2-6
CASSFGGRSSGANVLTF
>TRBV25-1|TRBJ1-4
CASSDRVTHEKLFF
>TRBV11-2|TRBJ2-5
CASSLGETQYF
>TRBV9|TRBJ2-5
CASNPGQGIGTQYF
>TRBV10-3|TRBJ1-6
CAIRGNSSHNSPLHF
>TRBV25-1|TRBJ2-7
CASSGGGHEQYF
>TRBV7-2|TRBJ2-7
CASSSAGTGIHEQYF
>TRBV5-1|TRBJ2-1
CASSFDAGDYNEQFF
>TRBV6-1|TRBJ2-3
CASSLAGDTTDTQYF
>TRBV5-4|TRBJ2-3
CASSLGGGQAADTQYF
>TRBV19|TRBJ2-7
CATQGDRGYEQYF
>TRBV4-1|TRBJ2-7
CASSRLPSGSYEQYF
>TRBV7-2|TRBJ2-1
CASSFPRRSAAPSYNEQFF
>TRBV20-1|TRBJ1-2
CSATDRVGYTF
>TRBV27|TRBJ2-7
CASGIRGLAGISSYEQYF
>TRBV5-1|TRBJ2-5
CASTLAGGLETQYF
>TRBV5-6|TRBJ1-2
CASTYLRGHGYTF
>TRBV2|TRBJ2-2
CASSNRGQGGELFF
>TRBV24-1|TRBJ1-1
CATQGEGLNTEAFF
>TRBV6-5|TRBJ2-1
CASSYEGSYNEQFF
>TRBV2|TRBJ1-2
CASSRQPNYGYTF
>TRBV2|TRBJ2-1
CASPTGGTSGGYNEQFF
>TRBV12-2|TRBJ2-7
CASRLAEHYPYEQYF
>TRBV5-1|TRBJ1-5
CASSAGQGNQPQHF
>TRBV9|TRBJ2-3
CASSSQMGWTDTQYF
>TRBV9|TRBJ2-3
CASSVAPTSTDTQYF
>TRBV27|TRBJ1-5
CASSINDLTQPQHF
>TRBV7-6|TRBJ1-3
CASSPLPSAGQGTGNTIYF
>TRBV18|TRBJ2-1
CASSLSSRVGNEQFF
>TRBV29-1|TRBJ1-1
CSVPGTGGVTEAFF
>TRBV28|TRBJ1-4
CASLGGEKLFF
>TRBV2|TRBJ2-1
CASRGSGDEQFF
>TRBV9|TRBJ1-6
CASSVGGARNSPLHF
>TRBV3-1/TRBV3-2|TRBJ2-5
CASSREYQETQYF
>TRBV12-3/TRBV12-4|TRBJ1-1
CAIANSPYTEAFF
>TRBV6-2/TRBV6-3|TRBJ1-1
CASSFSPDRGNTEAFF
>TRBV10-3|TRBJ2-5
CAVGGETQYF
>TRBV6-5|TRBJ1-2
CASTPRLRGLYGYTF
>TRBV6-5|TRBJ1-1
CASRGGSVTEAFF
>TRBV3-1/TRBV3-2|TRBJ2-7
CASSQTWEQYF
>TRBV20-1|TRBJ2-3
CSASGQGADTQYF
>TRBV2|TRBJ2-7
CASIPQGTREQYF
>TRBV12-3/TRBV12-4|TRBJ2-2
CASTVWGTGELFF
>TRBV15|TRBJ1-2
CATSRDRLGGANGYTF
>TRBV4-1|TRBJ1-3
CASSPLGNTIYF
>TRBV29-1|TRBJ1-5
CSVGDRGDRNQPQHF
>TRBV28|TRBJ2-7
CASISGGDYEQYF
>TRBV4-1|TRBJ1-4
CASSEMEGIREKLFF
>TRBV5-8|TRBJ2-1
CASSAHTTGEYLFF
>TRBV3-1/TRBV3-2|TRBJ2-7
CASSQGVGPYEQYF
>TRBV6-5|TRBJ1-1
CASSYKQGLFF